This T cell receptor beta chain derives from a study of T cell repertoires in cytomegalovirus infection. Overall study context: Researchers turned to recently identified HLA-C-restricted CMV epitopes as well as well-studied HLA-B-restricted ones. The public TCR beta signatures pointed to both CMV infection and matching HLA type. General study findings and limits: What dominated the ex vivo response were HLA-C-restricted CMV-specific TCR beta clonotypes. The cumulative frequency of public TCR beta families distinguished individuals who carried CMV together with the relevant HLA.

A single record per CDR3 protein comes from TCRdb applying MiXCR to the reads. The sample lists roughly 120,000 distinct CDR3 sequences; over 30% were seen once. In germline, CDR1 is SGDLS, CDR2 YYNGEE. V was pared by 5 bases and J by 0 bases, with 7 bases of the junction left unmatched. The CDR3 runs to 15 residues. Regarding this clonotype: Its antigen is as yet unknown.

This receptor was obtained from a human donor in good health (CMV status not recorded). Some clones in this sample may be carry-over from other donors' samples. V gene TRBV9 combines with J gene TRBJ2-5; 7 nucleotides agree with TRBD1. The sample was CD8+ T cells from cultured PBMCs, taken from culture after CMV antigen stimulation. CDR3 nucleotides: TGTGCCAGCAGTTCCGGGACAGTGTACCAAGAGACCCAGTACTTC. This gives the protein CASSSGTVYQETQYF.